This T cell receptor beta chain derives from a study of blood T cell repertoires in COVID-19. Study-wide context: Acute and convalescent COVID-19 specimens originated in the United States, Italy and Spain. PBMCs, B-cell-depleted T cells, or T cells provided the cDNA or gDNA that made up the material.

Original handling: Amplification of reference gene primers provided the estimated nucleated cell counts. The method was immunoSEQ multiplex PCR; TCRdb's version includes in-frame clones alone and lacks a portion of them. V, J and clone size derive from that table, while D and trimming were established from the DNA sequence. The repertoire includes about 240,000 clones, roughly 83% of them detected once, and roughly 9.6% sits in the top ten. This CDR3 comprises 16 residues. Trimming removed 3 bases from V and 7 bases from J, with 17 bases in between. Germline V CDR1 and CDR2: SGHKS, YYEKEE (reference sequence).

Sequencing was carried out using peripheral blood. The source is a woman over 75 with acute or convalescent COVID-19. The rearrangement joins TRBV5-5 to TRBJ1-6; D is perhaps TRBD1 (6 bases). The CDR3, as DNA: TGTGCCAGCAGCTCCAAGGGGGGGGACTCCAATTCACCCCTCCACTTT. As protein: CASSSKGGDSNSPLHF.